This T cell receptor beta chain was documented in a study of monozygotic twins with inflammatory bowel disease. Germline V CDR1 and CDR2: SGHRS, YFSETQ. There are 15 residues in the CDR3. TCRdb reanalyzed the 5' RACE reads and collapses them to one entry per CDR3 protein, without DNA. The table counts some 210,000 distinct CDR3 sequences; around 1.5% lies in the top ten. The chain has TRBV5-1 and TRBJ1-5; with no DNA, the TCRdb D assignment of TRBD1 cannot be verified. The TCR comes from a human donor with ulcerative colitis or Crohn's disease, or a healthy co-twin of an affected twin (not recorded which). Sequencing input: blood. The CDR3 here is CASSPMGGASGPQHF. The full variable domain, with the rest looked up from reference TRBV5-1 and TRBJ1-5, is KAGVTQTPRYLIKTRGQQVTLSCSPISGHRSVSWYQQTPGQGLQFLFEYFSETQRNKGNFPGRFSGRQFSNSRSEMNVSTLELGDSALYLCASSPMGGASGPQHFGDGTRLSIL.